Sequencing of this T cell receptor (beta chain) was carried out in a study of OX40 agonist ivuxolimab in advanced cancers. Study-level findings and limits: Certain nonresponding patients likewise had low normalized T-cell clonal expansion. Expanded clones were, on average, more numerous in CD8+ T cells than in CD4+.

J gave up 4 bases and V 2 bases, and 11 bases lay outside the gene matches. The CDR3 spans 15 residues. Per the germline V gene, CDR1 is GTSNPN and CDR2 is SVGIG (reference sequence). Profiled with immunoSEQ multiplex PCR; TCRdb holds only in-frame clones, not every one. Counted here are 70,000 to 95,000 clones, roughly nine tenths occurring once; the ten biggest clones make up 10% to 15%. Comment on this clone: As yet, its antigen is unknown.

Sequencing was performed on CD4+ or CD8+ T cells sorted from blood, taken in a trial of the OX40 agonist ivuxolimab. The receptor comes from an adult with an advanced solid tumor such as melanoma, head and neck, liver or kidney cancer. This chain links TRBV30 with TRBJ2-7, with 7 positions matching TRBD1. The CDR3 here is CAWSKAGTAAYEQYF. CDR3 coding DNA: TGTGCCTGGAGTAAGGCCGGGACAGCCGCTTACGAGCAGTACTTC.